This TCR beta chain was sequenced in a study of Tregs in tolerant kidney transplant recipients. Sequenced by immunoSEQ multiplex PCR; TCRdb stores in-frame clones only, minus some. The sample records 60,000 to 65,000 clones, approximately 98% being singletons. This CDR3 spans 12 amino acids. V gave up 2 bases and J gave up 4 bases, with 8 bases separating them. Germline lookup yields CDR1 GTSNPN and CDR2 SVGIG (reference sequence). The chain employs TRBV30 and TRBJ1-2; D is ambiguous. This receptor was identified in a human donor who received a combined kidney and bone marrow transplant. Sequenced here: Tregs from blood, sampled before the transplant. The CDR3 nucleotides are TGTGCCTGGAGTCCGGGAGGCTATGGCTACACCTTC. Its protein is CAWSPGGYGYTF.